This TCR beta chain was sequenced for a study of blood T cell repertoires in COVID-19. On the study more broadly: Researchers got acute and convalescent COVID-19 samples from the United States, Italy and Spain. Nucleic acid was either cDNA or gDNA, and it came from T cells, B-cell-depleted T cells, or PBMCs.

As handled by the study authors: For nucleated cells, counts were estimated from reference gene primer amplification. Libraries were prepared by immunoSEQ multiplex PCR; TCRdb keeps only in-frame clonotypes and omits some of them. D and trimming come from the DNA, and the V and J calls and clone size come from that table. The sample holds around 140,000 clones, 80% to 90% seen once. Trimming took off 4 bases at V and 10 bases at J, with 19 bases between the two ends. Germline CDR1 reads MNHNY; CDR2 reads SVGAGI (reference sequence). The CDR3 loop spans 14 amino acids. The chain links TRBV6-6 to TRBJ2-5; TRBD1 might be the D (7 bases). The sequence was obtained from a man between 18 and 35 years old with COVID-19, enrolled during active disease. Material: peripheral blood. This chain's CDR3 is CASSFKGGQGDQYF. Here the CDR3 DNA reads TGTGCCAGCAGTTTCAAGGGGGGCCAGGGGGACCAGTACTTC.